This T cell receptor (beta chain) was sequenced in a study of blood T cell repertoires in COVID-19 (dated by TCRdb to the early 2020s). Describing the broader study: Samples covering the acute and convalescent phases of COVID-19 were provided by collaborators in the United States, Italy and Spain. The dataset comprised deeply sampled blood TCRbeta repertoires from subjects exposed to, actively infected with, or recovered from COVID-19. The material from the prospective study consisted of cDNA or gDNA derived from T cells, B-cell-depleted T cells, or PBMCs. Samples came from the ongoing ImmuneRACE study (first 160 participants) plus 1,254 subjects from 6 global collaborators. Sample metadata almost always included a de-identified subject ID, COVID-19 status, age in years and sex. A freely available public database, intended as a resource for researchers studying the immune response to SARS-CoV-2, is where the repertoires were released. Where HLA class I and class II types were available, the types were taken from metadata supplied by the sample provider, not from assay-based typing.

The CDR3 numbers 14 residues from cysteine through phenylalanine. Just the 42-base CDR3 DNA is kept, in frame starting at base 1. After removal of 7 bases from V and 1 base from J, the junction retains 8 bases not matched to a gene. The germline V gene gives CDR1 as SQVTM and CDR2 as ANQGSEA. Results the study describes overall, beyond this receptor: How much clinical and demographic metadata was included differed by source and by participant, and the metadata was provided uncurated.

One collaborating source in Seattle enrolled patients while the patients were actively infected and followed the patients over time throughout the course of disease. The collaborating institutions used their own protocols to collect whole blood in K2EDTA tubes. For TCRbeta analysis, collaborators shipped samples as frozen whole blood, isolated PBMCs, or DNA extracted from either of those sample types. TCRbeta CDR3 regions were amplified from genomic DNA by means of the immunoSEQ Assay, a bias-controlled multiplex PCR. As for how the authors treated the data: Nucleated cell counts per sample were estimated from amplification of reference gene primers within the assay. Sequence reads were collapsed and filtered to measure the absolute abundance of every unique TCRbeta CDR3 rearrangement. For each sample, productive Simpson clonality was calculated as the square root of Simpson's diversity index across productive rearrangements. TCRdb carries this immuneACCESS record with in-frame sequences only. Its versions omit some clonotypes, under half of them owing to an unresolved V gene in the studies checked, with the rest unexplained. That table furnishes V, J and clone size, whereas the DNA furnished D and trimming. Across this sample there are about 180,000 clones, with over 75% seen only once. The ten largest clones add up to about 18% of the sample.

About this clone itself: This receptor's antigen is unknown. No base quality values were provided; no much bigger clone lies one nucleotide off. The same CDR3 also results from other DNA sequences found in this sample.

This receptor was taken from a person aged 65 to 85 with COVID-19, enrolled during active disease. The sequence is built from TRBV29-1 and TRBJ2-3, with 7 bases aligning to TRBD2. The sequencing sample was made of peripheral blood. The CDR3 corresponds to CSASGRGGTDTQYF. The nucleotide sequence reads TGCAGCGCTAGCGGCCGCGGGGGCACAGATACGCAGTATTTT.